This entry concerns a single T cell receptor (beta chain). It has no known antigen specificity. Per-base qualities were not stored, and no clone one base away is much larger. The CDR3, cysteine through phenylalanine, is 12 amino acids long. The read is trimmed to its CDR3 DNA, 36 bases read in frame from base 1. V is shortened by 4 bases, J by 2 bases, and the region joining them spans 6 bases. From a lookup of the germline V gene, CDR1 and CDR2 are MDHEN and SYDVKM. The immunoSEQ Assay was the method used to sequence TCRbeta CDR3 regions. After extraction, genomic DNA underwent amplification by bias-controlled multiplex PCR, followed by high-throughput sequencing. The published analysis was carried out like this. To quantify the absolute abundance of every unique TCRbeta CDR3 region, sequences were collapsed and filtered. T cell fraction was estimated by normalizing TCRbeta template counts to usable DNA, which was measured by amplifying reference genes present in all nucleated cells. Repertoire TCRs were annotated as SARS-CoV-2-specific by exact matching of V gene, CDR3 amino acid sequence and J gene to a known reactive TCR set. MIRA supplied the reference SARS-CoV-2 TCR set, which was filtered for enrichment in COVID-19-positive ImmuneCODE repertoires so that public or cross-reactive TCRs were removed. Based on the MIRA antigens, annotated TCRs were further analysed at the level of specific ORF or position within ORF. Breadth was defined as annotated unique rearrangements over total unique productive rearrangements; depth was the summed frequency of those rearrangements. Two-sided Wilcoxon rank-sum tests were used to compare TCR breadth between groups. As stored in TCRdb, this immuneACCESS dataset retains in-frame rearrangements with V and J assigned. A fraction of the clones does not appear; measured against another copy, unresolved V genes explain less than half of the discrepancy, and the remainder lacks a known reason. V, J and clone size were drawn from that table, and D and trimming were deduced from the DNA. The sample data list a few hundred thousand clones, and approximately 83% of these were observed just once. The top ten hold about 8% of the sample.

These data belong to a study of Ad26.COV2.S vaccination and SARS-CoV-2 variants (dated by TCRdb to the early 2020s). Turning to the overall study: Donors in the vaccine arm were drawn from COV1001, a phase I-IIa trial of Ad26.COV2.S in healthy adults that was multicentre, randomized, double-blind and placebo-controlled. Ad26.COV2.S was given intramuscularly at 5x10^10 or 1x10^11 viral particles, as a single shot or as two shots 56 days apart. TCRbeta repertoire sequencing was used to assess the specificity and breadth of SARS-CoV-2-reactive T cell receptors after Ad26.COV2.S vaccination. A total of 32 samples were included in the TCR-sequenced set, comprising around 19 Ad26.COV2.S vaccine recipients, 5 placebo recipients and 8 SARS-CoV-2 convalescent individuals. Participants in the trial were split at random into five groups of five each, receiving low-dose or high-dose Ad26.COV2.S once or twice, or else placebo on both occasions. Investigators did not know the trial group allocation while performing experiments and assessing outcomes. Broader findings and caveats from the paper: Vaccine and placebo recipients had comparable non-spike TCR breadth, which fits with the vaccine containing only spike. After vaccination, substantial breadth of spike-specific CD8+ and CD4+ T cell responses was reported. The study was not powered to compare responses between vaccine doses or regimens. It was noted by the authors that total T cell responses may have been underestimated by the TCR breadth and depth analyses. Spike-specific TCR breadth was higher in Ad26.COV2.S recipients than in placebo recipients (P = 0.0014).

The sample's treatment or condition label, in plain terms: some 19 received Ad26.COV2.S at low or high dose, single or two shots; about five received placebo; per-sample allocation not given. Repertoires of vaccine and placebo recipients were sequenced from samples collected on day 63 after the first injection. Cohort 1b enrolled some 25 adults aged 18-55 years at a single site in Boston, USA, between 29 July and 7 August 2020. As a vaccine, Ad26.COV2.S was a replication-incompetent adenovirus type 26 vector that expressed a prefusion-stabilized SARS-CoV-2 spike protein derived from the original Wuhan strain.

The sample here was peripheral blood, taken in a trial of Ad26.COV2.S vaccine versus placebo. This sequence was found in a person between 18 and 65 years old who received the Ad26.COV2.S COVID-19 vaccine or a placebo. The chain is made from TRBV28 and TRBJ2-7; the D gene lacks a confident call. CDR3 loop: CASSSYAYEQYF. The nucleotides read TGTGCCAGCAGTTCATACGCCTACGAGCAGTACTTC.